One sample yielded the 17 T cell receptor beta chains listed below, sequenced in a study of monozygotic twins with inflammatory bowel disease. One entry per CDR3 protein, without DNA, is what TCRdb gives after re-calling the 5' RACE reads. This sample's table reports 300,000 to 450,000 distinct CDR3 sequences. Material: blood. The receptors were gathered from a human donor with ulcerative colitis or Crohn's disease, or a healthy co-twin of an affected twin (not recorded which).

The chain couples TRBV6-6 to TRBJ1-5; lacking DNA, the TRBD1 call made by TCRdb goes unchecked. This CDR3 has 14 amino acids. Per the germline V gene, CDR1 is MNHNY and CDR2 is SVGAGI (reference sequence). The chain's CDR3 is CASNQGFSNQPQHF.

The V call is TRBV4-3, the J call TRBJ2-2; TCRdb proposes TRBD1, but this gene call is untestable without DNA. The CDR3 is 15 amino acids. Germline CDR1 LGHNA, CDR2 YSLEER. CDR3: CASSQEGAITGELFF.

The chain is built from TRBV9 and TRBJ1-6. CDR3 size: 14 residues. Germline assignment: CDR1 SGDLS and CDR2 YYNGEE. The CDR3 reads CASSGRSINSPLHF.

The chain uses TRBV5-1 and TRBJ2-1; TCRdb reports TRBD1, a call that lacks DNA to check it against. CDR3 size: 14 residues. Germline assignment: CDR1 SGHRS and CDR2 YFSETQ. The CDR3 region is CASSPTGGYNEQFF.

This chain connects TRBV5-1 to TRBJ2-7; no DNA is available, so the TRBD1 call from TCRdb remains unchecked. Germline lookup yields CDR1 SGHRS and CDR2 YFSETQ. The CDR3 runs 14 residues. Here the CDR3 reads CASSGDGHSYEQYF.

V is TRBV20-1 and J is TRBJ2-2; with no DNA, the TCRdb D assignment of TRBD2 cannot be verified. The CDR3 has 14 residues. Germline assignment: CDR1 DFQATT and CDR2 SNEGSKA (reference sequence). CDR3 amino acids: CSARLAGNTGELFF.

The chain recombines TRBV20-1 with TRBJ1-6; without DNA, the TCRdb call of TRBD1 cannot be checked. From germline, CDR1 is DFQATT and CDR2 SNEGSKA (reference sequence). The CDR3 spans 15 residues. The CDR3 here is CSAIKQGPLNSPLHF.

The chain joins TRBV10-3 to TRBJ1-5. CDR1 is ENHRY and CDR2 is SYGVKD in the germline V gene. The CDR3 runs to 12 residues. CDR3 sequence reads: CAISDSNQPQHF.

This CDR3 is CASSPPGERSAVEQYF. The gene calls are TRBV4-1 and TRBJ2-7; TCRdb picks TRBD1, but there is no DNA to check that call. The length of the CDR3 is 16 residues. Germline assignment: CDR1 MGHRA and CDR2 YSYEKL.

This rearrangement joins TRBV5-1 to TRBJ1-1; there is no DNA to check the TCRdb D call of TRBD1. Germline loops: CDR1 SGHRS, CDR2 YFSETQ. The CDR3 has 14 amino acids. CDR3 residues: CASSLQGSNTEAFF. Combining the CDR3 with reference TRBV5-1 and TRBJ1-1 gives the whole variable domain KAGVTQTPRYLIKTRGQQVTLSCSPISGHRSVSWYQQTPGQGLQFLFEYFSETQRNKGNFPGRFSGRQFSNSRSEMNVSTLELGDSALYLCASSLQGSNTEAFFGQGTRLTVV.

This rearrangement joins TRBV18 to TRBJ2-7; TCRdb lists TRBD1, though no DNA is available to test this call. The CDR3 totals 17 residues. Germline values: CDR1 KGHSH, CDR2 LQKENI. CDR3 protein: CASSLSGQGLKSYEQYF.

J is TRBJ1-6 and V is TRBV6-2 or TRBV6-3; TCRdb indicates TRBD1, and absent DNA this call remains unverified. The CDR3 length is 16 residues. The V gene's germline CDR1 is MNHEY and CDR2 SVGEGT. The CDR3 reads CASSYTHRDRSSPLHF.

V is TRBV20-1 and J is TRBJ2-7; no DNA is available, so the TRBD2 call from TCRdb remains unchecked. Germline V gene lookup returns CDR1 DFQATT and CDR2 SNEGSKA (reference sequence). This CDR3 is built from 14 residues. The CDR3 reads CSARDPTTSYEQYF.

The chain recombines TRBV27 with TRBJ2-7; TCRdb gives TRBD1 as the D gene, but with no DNA this cannot be confirmed. This CDR3 has 14 residues. The germline V gene has CDR1 MNHEY and CDR2 SMNVEV (reference sequence). This CDR3 is CASSHRGSTYEQYF.

The rearrangement joins TRBV4-3 to TRBJ1-6; there is no DNA to check the TCRdb D call of TRBD1. The CDR3 sequence is 18 residues long. Germline V gene lookup returns CDR1 LGHNA and CDR2 YSLEER. CDR3 sequence reads: CASSQDDGQGSLNSPLHF.

The chain joins TRBV12-3 or TRBV12-4 to TRBJ1-5. The CDR3 has 14 residues. The CDR3 sequence is CASREKGLIQPQHF.

CDR3 protein: CSVGGTVYGYTF. The chain has TRBV29-1 and TRBJ1-2; absent DNA, TCRdb's TRBD1 call cannot be checked. Germline values: CDR1 SQVTM, CDR2 ANQGSEA. The CDR3 is made up of 12 amino acids.